The 17 T cell receptor beta chains listed next were all sequenced from one sample in a study of CD8 T cells in Susac syndrome (dated by TCRdb to about 2019). Libraries were prepared through the immunoSEQ multiplex PCR assay. RNA was extracted using the RNeasy kit, and roughly 0.45 to 1 microgram was reverse transcribed with random hexamers. TCRdb itself trimmed the public reads at Q25 with fastp, ran MiXCR and retained productive beta chains. Identical CDR3 proteins give one entry, which carries the most common genes and DNA. For this sample there are about 70,000 distinct CDR3 sequences; roughly 94% appear just once. The ten top clones hold roughly 0.22% of the sample. The sequenced material came from CD8+ T cells from PBMCs. Receptors originate from a human donor in good health.

The gene calls are TRBV19 and TRBJ1-5, with unresolved D. The CDR3 has 8 amino acids. With 8 bases removed from V and 14 bases from J, the gap between germline ends came to 7 bases. Germline CDR1 reads LNHDA; CDR2 reads SQIVND (reference sequence). The CDR3 region has the DNA TGTGCCAGTGGTACAAAGCATTTT. The encoded protein is CASGTKHF.

J is TRBJ2-1 and V is TRBV7-9; perhaps TRBD1 as D (6 bases). CDR1 and CDR2 from the germline V gene are SEHNR and FQNEAQ (reference sequence). CDR3 length: 16 amino acids. The V and J ends lost 3 bases and 0 bases respectively, with 12 bases between them. The CDR3 sequence is CASSFIKQGSYNEQFF. The CDR3 DNA follows: TGTGCCAGCAGCTTCATCAAACAGGGCTCCTACAATGAGCAGTTCTTC.

This chain's CDR3 is CASSHLGRLIHNEQFF. In nucleotides, the CDR3 is TGTGCCAGCAGTCATCTCGGACGCTTAATCCACAATGAGCAGTTCTTC. The chain links TRBV2 to TRBJ2-1; D uncertain. CDR1 is SNHLY and CDR2 is FYNNEI in the germline V gene. The CDR3 covers 16 residues. Deletions cut 5 bases from V and 5 bases from J, with 19 bases between.

This sequence joins TRBV2 and TRBJ1-5, with D tentatively TRBD1 (5 bases). CDR3 length: 13 amino acids. Germline assignment: CDR1 SNHLY and CDR2 FYNNEI. Trimming stripped 5 bases from V and 7 bases from J, with 12 bases between. The CDR3 sequence is CASSPGTGQPQHF. CDR3 sequence (DNA): TGTGCCAGCAGTCCGGGGACGGGGCAGCCCCAGCATTTT.

The chain recombines TRBV5-4 with TRBJ2-1; D is undetermined. The germline gives CDR1 SGHNT, CDR2 YYREEE (reference sequence). The CDR3 runs 13 residues. Trimming left V 3 bases short and J 7 bases short, with 11 bases between. Written as DNA, the CDR3 is TGTGCCAGCAGCTCCCTACAAGGGAATGAGCAGTTCTTC. The encoded protein is CASSSLQGNEQFF.

The chain employs TRBV30 and TRBJ2-7; D is perhaps TRBD1 (5 bases). CDR1 is GTSNPN, CDR2 SVGIG, per germline (reference sequence). Trimming took off 0 bases at V and 7 bases at J, with 10 bases between the two ends. This CDR3 spans 12 amino acids. The CDR3 loop reads CAWSVRGWEQYF. CDR3 nucleotide sequence: TGTGCCTGGAGTGTAAGGGGCTGGGAGCAGTACTTC.

A single count supports this clonotype. The chain has TRBV10-3 and TRBJ1-1, with 8 bases aligning to TRBD1. J lost 5 bases, V lost 2 bases, and 4 bases had no gene match. CDR3 length: 14 residues. In germline, CDR1 is ENHRY, CDR2 SYGVKD. The CDR3 here is CAISEGQGPTEAFF. The CDR3 DNA is TGTGCCATCAGTGAGGGACAGGGTCCGACTGAAGCTTTCTTT.

The rearrangement uses TRBV29-1 and TRBJ2-1; D tentatively fits TRBD1 or TRBD2 (5 bases each). The CDR3 is 14 amino acids. V was trimmed by 1 base and J by 2 bases, leaving 9 bases between them. CDR1 SQVTM and CDR2 ANQGSEA come from the germline V gene. The CDR3 nucleotides read TGCAGCGTTGAAGGGGACGGAGCCTACAATGAGCAGTTCTTC. This codes for CSVEGDGAYNEQFF.

The CDR3 spells CAISVEAGVDQPQHF. The CDR3 coding sequence is TGTGCCATCAGTGTTGAGGCAGGGGTTGATCAGCCCCAGCATTTT. The rearrangement joins TRBV10-3 to TRBJ1-5; weak D call: TRBD1 (6 bases). Looked up from germline, CDR1 is ENHRY and CDR2 is SYGVKD. The CDR3 contains 15 residues. The V and J ends lost 4 bases and 5 bases respectively, with 15 bases between them.

V usage is TRBV14 and J usage is TRBJ2-7; the D gene is possibly TRBD2 (6 bases). The V end lost 4 bases, the J end lost 5 bases, and 18 bases lay between the germline ends. CDR3 length equals 15 residues. Per the germline V gene, CDR1 is SGHDN and CDR2 is FVKESK. The CDR3: CASSRWDSRGHEQYV. In nucleotides, the CDR3 is TGTGCCAGCAGCCGATGGGACTCGCGAGGTCACGAGCAGTACGTC.

This chain links TRBV27 with TRBJ1-5; D unclear. The CDR3 extends over 14 amino acids. CDR1 and CDR2 (germline): MNHEY, SMNVEV (reference sequence). Trimming removed 1 base from V and 4 bases from J, with 8 bases in between. CDR3 coding DNA: TGTGCCAGCAGTTTATGGGCAACTAATCAGCCCCAGCATTTT. Translating gives CASSLWATNQPQHF.

V is TRBV27 and J is TRBJ2-1; D not certain. Looked up from germline, CDR1 is MNHEY and CDR2 is SMNVEV (reference sequence). Trimming shortened V by 5 bases and J by 1 base, and 9 bases separated the two germline ends. There are 14 residues in the CDR3. The CDR3 is CASSDNWSYNEQFF. Here the CDR3 DNA reads TGTGCCAGCAGTGATAACTGGTCCTACAATGAGCAGTTCTTC.

J is TRBJ2-7 and V is TRBV6-2 or TRBV6-3; TRBD1 aligns across 7 bases. After removal of 2 bases from V and 4 bases from J, the junction contained 2 bases not matched to a gene. CDR1 and CDR2 from the germline V gene are MNHEY and SVGEGT. This CDR3 is built from 13 residues. The CDR3 region is CASSYRDSYEQYV. Written as DNA, the CDR3 is TGTGCCAGCAGTTACCGGGACAGTTACGAGCAGTACGTC.

The V call is TRBV10-2, the J call TRBJ2-5; D is possibly TRBD2 (5 bases). Germline V gene data show CDR1 as WSHSY and CDR2 as SAAADI. Trimming removed 0 bases at V and 4 bases at J, with 9 bases between. The CDR3 is 14 amino acids. The chain's CDR3 is CASSESRGRETQYF. The CDR3, as DNA: TGCGCCAGCAGTGAGTCGAGAGGGAGAGAGACCCAGTACTTC.

V and J are TRBV4-3 and TRBJ1-1; TRBD1 might be the D (5 bases). The germline CDR1 and CDR2 sequences are LGHNA and YSLEER. CDR3 size: 17 residues. The V end lost 1 base, the J end lost 5 bases, and 20 bases lay between the germline ends. In DNA form, the CDR3 reads TGCGCCAGCAGCCAAGGGGGAAGATGGGGTAGGGGAACTGAAGCTTTCTTT. Translated: CASSQGGRWGRGTEAFF.

The genes are TRBV7-9 and TRBJ2-3, with TRBD2 matching 13 bases. CDR1 is SEHNR and CDR2 is FQNEAQ in the germline V gene (reference sequence). The length of the CDR3 is 16 residues. The ends lost 4 bases at V and 6 bases at J; junction bases unmatched: 7. The CDR3 loop is CASSSTLAGGPDTQYF. The CDR3 DNA follows: TGTGCCAGCAGCTCCACACTAGCGGGGGGGCCTGATACGCAGTATTTT.

The CDR3, as DNA: TGTGCCAGCAGCTTAGAAGCACTTATGAACACTGAAGCTTTCTTT. Amino acids: CASSLEALMNTEAFF. V is TRBV7-8 and J is TRBJ1-1; D is uncertain. Germline CDR1 and CDR2: SGHVS and FQNEAQ. Trimming removed 1 base from V and 0 bases from J, with 9 bases in between. This CDR3 spans 15 amino acids.